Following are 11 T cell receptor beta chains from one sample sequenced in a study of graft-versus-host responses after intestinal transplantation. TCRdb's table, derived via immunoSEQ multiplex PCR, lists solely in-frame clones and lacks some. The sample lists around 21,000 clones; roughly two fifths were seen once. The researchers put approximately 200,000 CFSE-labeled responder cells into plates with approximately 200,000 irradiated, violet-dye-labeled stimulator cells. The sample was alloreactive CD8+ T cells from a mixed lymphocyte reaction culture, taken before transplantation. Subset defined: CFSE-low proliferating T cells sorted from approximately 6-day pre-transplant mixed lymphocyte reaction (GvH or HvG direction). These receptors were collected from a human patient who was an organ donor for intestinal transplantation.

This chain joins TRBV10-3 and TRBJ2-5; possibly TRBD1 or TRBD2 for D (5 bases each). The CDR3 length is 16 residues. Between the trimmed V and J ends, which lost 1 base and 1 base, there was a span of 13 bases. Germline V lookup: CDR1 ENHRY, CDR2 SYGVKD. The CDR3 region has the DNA TGTGCCATCAGTGAGTTAGGCCCAGGGAGCCAAGAGACCCAGTACTTC. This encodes CAISELGPGSQETQYF.

CDR3 region: CASSGGQGAYEQYF. The DNA of the CDR3 is TGTGCCAGCAGCGGGGGACAGGGGGCCTACGAGCAGTACTTC. V gene TRBV7-2 combines with J gene TRBJ2-7, with 11 positions matching TRBD1. With 5 bases clipped from V and 2 bases from J, the junction kept 2 bases outside the gene matches. Germline V gene data show CDR1 as SGHTA and CDR2 as FQGNSA. The CDR3 has 14 residues.

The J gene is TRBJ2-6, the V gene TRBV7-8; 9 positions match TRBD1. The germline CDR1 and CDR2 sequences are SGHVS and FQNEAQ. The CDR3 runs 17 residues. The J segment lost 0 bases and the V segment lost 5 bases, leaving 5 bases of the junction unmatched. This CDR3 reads CASSRDRVLSGANVLTF. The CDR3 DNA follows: TGTGCCAGCAGCCGGGACAGGGTCCTCTCTGGGGCCAACGTCCTGACTTTC.

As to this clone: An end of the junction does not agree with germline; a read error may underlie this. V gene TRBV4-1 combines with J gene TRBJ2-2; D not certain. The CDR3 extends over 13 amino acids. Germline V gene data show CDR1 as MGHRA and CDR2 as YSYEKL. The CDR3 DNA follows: TGTGCCAGCAGCCTCCCTAACACCGGGGAGCTGTTTTTT. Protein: CASSLPNTGELFF.

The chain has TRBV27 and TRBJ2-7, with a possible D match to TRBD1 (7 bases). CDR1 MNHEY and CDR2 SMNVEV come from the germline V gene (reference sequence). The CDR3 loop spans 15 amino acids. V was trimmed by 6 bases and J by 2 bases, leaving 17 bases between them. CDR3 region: CASSLAGGLPYEQYF. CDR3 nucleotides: TGTGCCAGCAGCTTGGCAGGGGGGCTTCCCTACGAGCAGTACTTC.

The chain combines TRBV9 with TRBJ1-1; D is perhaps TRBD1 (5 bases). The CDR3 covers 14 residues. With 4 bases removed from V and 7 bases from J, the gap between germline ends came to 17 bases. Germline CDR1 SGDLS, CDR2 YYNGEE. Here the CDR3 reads CASSQYGGAREAFF. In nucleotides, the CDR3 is TGTGCCAGCAGCCAATACGGTGGGGCGCGTGAAGCTTTCTTT.

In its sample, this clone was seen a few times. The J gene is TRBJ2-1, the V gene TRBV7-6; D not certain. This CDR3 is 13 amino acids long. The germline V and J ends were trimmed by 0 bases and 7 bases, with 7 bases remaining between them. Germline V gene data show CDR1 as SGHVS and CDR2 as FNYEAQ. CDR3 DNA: TGTGCCAGCAGCTTAGCCTTTGGTAATGAGCAGTTCTTC. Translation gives CASSLAFGNEQFF.

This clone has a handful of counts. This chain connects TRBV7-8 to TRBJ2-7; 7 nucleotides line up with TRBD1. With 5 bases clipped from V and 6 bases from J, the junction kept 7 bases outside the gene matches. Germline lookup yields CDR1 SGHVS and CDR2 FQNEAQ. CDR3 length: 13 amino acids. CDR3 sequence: CASSPDRASEQYF. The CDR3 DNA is TGTGCCAGCAGCCCCGACAGGGCGTCCGAGCAGTACTTC.

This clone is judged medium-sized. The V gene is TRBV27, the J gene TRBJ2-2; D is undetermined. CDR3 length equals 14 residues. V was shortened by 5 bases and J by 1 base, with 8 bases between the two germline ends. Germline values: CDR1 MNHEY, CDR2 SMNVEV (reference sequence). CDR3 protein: CASSPDQNTGELFF. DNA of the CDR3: TGTGCCAGCAGTCCTGATCAGAACACCGGGGAGCTGTTTTTT.

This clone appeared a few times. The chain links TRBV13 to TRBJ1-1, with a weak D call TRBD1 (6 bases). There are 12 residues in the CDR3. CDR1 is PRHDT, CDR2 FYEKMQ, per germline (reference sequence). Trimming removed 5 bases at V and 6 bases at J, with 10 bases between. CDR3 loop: CASSRKGAEAFF. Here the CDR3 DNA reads TGTGCCAGCAGCCGCAAGGGGGCTGAAGCTTTCTTT.

The CDR3 sequence is CASSIIVGPFVSNQPQHF. The CDR3 bases are TGTGCCAGTAGTATAATAGTAGGGCCCTTTGTCAGCAATCAGCCCCAGCATTTT. The chain combines TRBV19 with TRBJ1-5; no clear D. From germline, CDR1 is LNHDA and CDR2 SQIVND (reference sequence). Trimming cost V 2 bases and J 1 base, with 18 bases left between them. The CDR3 covers 18 residues.